The source of this TCR beta chain is a study of breast tumors, draining lymph nodes, adjacent tissues. One entry per CDR3 protein results from TCRdb running MiXCR on the multiplex PCR reads. The table lists 100,000 to 150,000 distinct CDR3 sequences, around 22% of them singletons. CDR3 length equals 15 residues. From germline, CDR1 is MGHRA and CDR2 YSYEKL. Study-level results: Tumor repertoires ranked between lymph nodes and nontumor tissue in diversity, with V and J gene preferences. That most tumor T cells come from lymph nodes remained unproven. Luminal-like breast cancer showed significantly greater tumor-nontumor repertoire similarity than basal-like breast cancer did.

The lymph nodes were axillary draining lymph nodes from breast cancer patients. This clonotype occurred many times. Its specificity is not known. The junction differs from germline at one of its ends, possibly a read error. Sequenced sample: axillary lymph node tissue. V usage is TRBV4-1 and J usage is TRBJ2-7; 7 bases line up with TRBD2. The clonotype comes from a female donor with breast cancer. Some clones in this sample may be carry-over from other donors' samples. The CDR3 DNA is TGCGCCAGCAGCCCAACGAGCGGGGTTATACAAGGTCTACGCTTC. Translated, it gives CASSPTSGVIQGLRF.